Shown below are 17 T cell receptor beta chains from a single sample sequenced in a study of blood T cells in healthy people across ages. Through a sample-barcoded 5' primer and a J-beta primer mix, a second PCR was run for roughly 7 to 11 cycles. TCRdb recomputed calls from the 5' RACE reads with MiXCR, one row per CDR3 protein. The repertoire includes approximately 1.5 million distinct CDR3 sequences, about 31% of them detected once, and roughly 12% sits in the top ten. Material for sequencing was blood. Source of these receptors: a woman under 40 in good health.

This clonotype was observed many times. This chain connects TRBV20-1 to TRBJ2-1; TRBD2 matches at 15 bases. Germline trimming cut 0 bases from V and 6 bases from J; bases unmatched to any gene: 3. The CDR3 loop spans 16 amino acids. CDR1 and CDR2 from the germline V gene are DFQATT and SNEGSKA (reference sequence). DNA of the CDR3: TGCAGTGCTAGAGATTGGGGACTAGCGGGAGGCAATGAGCAGTTCTTC. The encoded protein is CSARDWGLAGGNEQFF.

This clonotype was counted between two and nine times. This chain connects TRBV5-1 to TRBJ2-3; D unresolved. The germline V gene has CDR1 SGHRS and CDR2 YFSETQ. The CDR3 has 14 residues. The ends were cut back, 2 bases at V and 0 bases at J, with 7 bases in the middle. The CDR3: CASSFQFSTDTQYF. In nucleotides, the CDR3 is TGCGCCAGCAGCTTCCAATTTAGCACAGATACGCAGTATTTT.

The chain is built from TRBV29-1 and TRBJ1-1, with a weak D call TRBD1 (6 bases). Germline loops: CDR1 SQVTM, CDR2 ANQGSEA. Trimming cost V 6 bases and J 3 bases, with 14 bases left between them. CDR3 length: 13 amino acids. CDR3 protein: CSVAQEGDTEAFF. The CDR3 DNA is TGCAGCGTGGCACAGGAGGGGGACACTGAAGCTTTCTTT.

This clonotype was counted at least ten times. The chain uses TRBV11-2 and TRBJ2-1; D uncertain. Germline V lookup: CDR1 SGHAT, CDR2 FQNNGV. The CDR3 runs to 13 residues. V gave up 0 bases and J gave up 9 bases, with 9 bases separating them. CDR3: CASSLDGLGEQFF. DNA for the CDR3: TGTGCCAGCAGCTTAGATGGGTTGGGTGAGCAGTTCTTC.

This clonotype has ten or more counts. This chain's CDR3 is CASSLSARADEQYF. Here the CDR3 DNA reads TGTGCCAGCAGTTTATCTGCCAGGGCAGACGAGCAGTACTTC. The chain combines TRBV27 with TRBJ2-5; possibly TRBD1 for D (5 bases). The end of the DNA fits TRBJ2-7 better, so the J call may be wrong. Germline-derived CDR1 and CDR2 are MNHEY and SMNVEV (reference sequence). CDR3 size: 14 residues.

The chain couples TRBV20-1 to TRBJ1-1, with D maybe TRBD1 (6 bases). CDR3 length equals 13 residues. V lost 5 bases, J lost 4 bases, and 14 bases lay in between. Germline CDR1 is DFQATT and CDR2 is SNEGSKA (reference sequence). The CDR3 region has the DNA TGCAGTGCTCGTCAGGGGAAGGGCACTGAAGCTTTCTTT. As protein: CSARQGKGTEAFF.

In its sample, this clonotype was seen many times. This chain connects TRBV29-1 to TRBJ2-3; D unclear. CDR3 length equals 12 residues. Germline CDR1 SQVTM, CDR2 ANQGSEA. The germline V and J ends were trimmed by 6 bases and 1 base, with 8 bases remaining between them. CDR3 DNA sequence: TGCAGCGTAACAACAGGCACAGATACGCAGTATTTT. It codes for CSVTTGTDTQYF.

This clonotype was detected a few times. The chain is built from TRBV9 and TRBJ2-4; no clear D gene. The germline gives CDR1 SGDLS, CDR2 YYNGEE. The V and J ends lost 1 base and 3 bases respectively, with 8 bases between them. The CDR3 has 14 amino acids. The CDR3 region is CASSVNLGKNIQYF. In DNA form, the CDR3 reads TGTGCCAGCAGCGTAAACTTGGGCAAAAACATTCAGTACTTC.

The chain uses TRBV18 and TRBJ2-3; 8 bases match TRBD2. The V gene's germline CDR1 is KGHSH and CDR2 LQKENI. V lost 3 bases to trimming and J lost 2 bases; unmatched junction nucleotides: 4. The CDR3 covers 15 residues. As DNA, the CDR3 is TGTGCCAGCTCACCTAGCGGGGTCGTCACAGATACGCAGTATTTT. It is translated as CASSPSGVVTDTQYF.

This clonotype came up once. A read error may produce the germline difference seen at one junction end. This chain connects TRBV18 to TRBJ2-5; D possibly corresponds to TRBD2 (5 bases). This CDR3 comprises 13 residues. CDR1 and CDR2 (germline): KGHSH, LQKENI. CDR3 nucleotide sequence: TGTGTCAGCTCACCACGGACTTTAGAGACCCAGTACTTC. It translates to CVSSPRTLETQYF.

This clonotype was found a few times. The chain couples TRBV7-3 to TRBJ2-6; D unclear. Trimming took off 0 bases at V and 0 bases at J, with 9 bases between the two ends. The CDR3 is 17 residues long. Germline V gene lookup returns CDR1 SGHTA and CDR2 FQGTGA. CDR3 loop: CASSLTVLGSGANVLTF. The CDR3, as DNA: TGTGCCAGCAGCTTAACGGTGTTAGGCTCTGGGGCCAACGTCCTGACTTTC.

This clonotype was picked up many times. The rearrangement links TRBV10-3 to TRBJ2-7; D might be TRBD2 (6 bases). Germline V gene data show CDR1 as ENHRY and CDR2 as SYGVKD. This CDR3 is built from 12 residues. V lost 9 bases, J lost 4 bases, and 13 bases lay in between. CDR3 loop: CAIGGLAYEQYF. The DNA for the CDR3 is TGTGCCATTGGAGGGCTAGCTTACGAGCAGTACTTC.

This clonotype was detected only a few times. An end of the junction differs from the germline gene, which may be a read error. J is TRBJ2-5 and V is TRBV9; 10 positions agree with TRBD1. The CDR3 sequence is 15 residues long. Germline V CDR1 and CDR2: SGDLS, YYNGEE. The chain's CDR3 is CASSVATGGLETQYF. CDR3 DNA sequence: TGTGCCAGCAGCGTAGCGACAGGGGGCTTAGAGACTCAGTACTTC.

The chain joins TRBV6-1 to TRBJ2-7; no clear D gene. Germline CDR1 is MNHNS and CDR2 is SASEGT. The CDR3 totals 11 residues. Trimming shortened V by 8 bases and J by 6 bases, and 11 bases separated the two germline ends. The DNA of the CDR3 is TGTGCCAGCGTATTCGCTTCCGAGCAGTACTTC. It is translated as CASVFASEQYF.

The chain combines TRBV20-1 with TRBJ1-6, with D unresolved. V lost 6 bases and J 4 bases, leaving 4 bases between the germline ends. The V gene's germline CDR1 is DFQATT and CDR2 SNEGSKA (reference sequence). This CDR3 spans 11 amino acids. CDR3 sequence (DNA): TGCAGTGCGTCATATAATTCACCCCTCCACTTT. Its translation: CSASYNSPLHF.

The CDR3 coding sequence is TGTGCCTGGAGTGTACTGGGCAGTAACTATGGCTACACCTTC. The encoded protein is CAWSVLGSNYGYTF. This chain joins TRBV30 and TRBJ1-2; no clear D. Trimming left V 0 bases short and J 1 base short, with 9 bases between. The CDR3 extends over 14 amino acids. The germline CDR1 and CDR2 sequences are GTSNPN and SVGIG (reference sequence).

The chain has TRBV3-1 and TRBJ2-3, with TRBD2 matching 7 bases. Germline lookup yields CDR1 LGHDT and CDR2 YNNKEL (reference sequence). This CDR3 is 15 amino acids long. J gave up 0 bases and V 2 bases, and 2 bases lay outside the gene matches. CDR3 sequence (DNA): TGTGCCAGCAGCCAACTAGCGGTTAGCACAGATACGCAGTATTTT. Protein sequence: CASSQLAVSTDTQYF.